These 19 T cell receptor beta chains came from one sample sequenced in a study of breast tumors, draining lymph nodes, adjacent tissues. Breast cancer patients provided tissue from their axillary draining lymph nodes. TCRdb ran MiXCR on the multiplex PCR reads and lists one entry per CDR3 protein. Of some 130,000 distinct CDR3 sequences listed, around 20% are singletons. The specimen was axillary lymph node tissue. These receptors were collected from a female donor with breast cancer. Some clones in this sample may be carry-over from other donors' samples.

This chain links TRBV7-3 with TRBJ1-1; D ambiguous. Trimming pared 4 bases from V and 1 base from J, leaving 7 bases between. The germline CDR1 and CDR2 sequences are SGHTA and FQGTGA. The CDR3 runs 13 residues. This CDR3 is CASSSSRNTEAFF. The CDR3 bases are TGTGCCAGCAGCTCCTCCCGGAACACTGAAGCTTTCTTT. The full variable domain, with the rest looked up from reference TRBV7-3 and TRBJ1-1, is GAGVSQTPSNKVTEKGKYVELRCDPISGHTALYWYRQSLGQGPEFLIYFQGTGAADDSGLPNDRFFAVRPEGSVSTLKIQRTERGDSAVYLCASSSSRNTEAFFGQGTRLTVV.

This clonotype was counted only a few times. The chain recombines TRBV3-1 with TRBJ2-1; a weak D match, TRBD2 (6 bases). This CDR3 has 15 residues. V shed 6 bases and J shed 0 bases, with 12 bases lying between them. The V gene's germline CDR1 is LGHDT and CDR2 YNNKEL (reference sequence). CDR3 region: CASSRDSSSYNEQFF. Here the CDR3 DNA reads TGTGCCAGCAGTCGGGACTCGAGCTCCTACAATGAGCAGTTCTTC.

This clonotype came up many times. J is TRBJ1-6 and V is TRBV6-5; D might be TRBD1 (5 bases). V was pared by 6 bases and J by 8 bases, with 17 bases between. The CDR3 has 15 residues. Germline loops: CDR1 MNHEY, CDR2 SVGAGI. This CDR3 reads CASRWGPGEYSPLHF. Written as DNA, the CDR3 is TGTGCCAGCAGGTGGGGACCCGGCGAGTATTCACCCCTCCACTTT.

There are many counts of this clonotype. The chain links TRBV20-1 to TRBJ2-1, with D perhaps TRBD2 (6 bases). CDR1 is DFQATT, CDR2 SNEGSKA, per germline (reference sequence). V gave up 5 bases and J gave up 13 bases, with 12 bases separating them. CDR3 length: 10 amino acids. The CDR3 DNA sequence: TGCAGTGCTCGGGACTTTACACAGTTCTTC. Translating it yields CSARDFTQFF.

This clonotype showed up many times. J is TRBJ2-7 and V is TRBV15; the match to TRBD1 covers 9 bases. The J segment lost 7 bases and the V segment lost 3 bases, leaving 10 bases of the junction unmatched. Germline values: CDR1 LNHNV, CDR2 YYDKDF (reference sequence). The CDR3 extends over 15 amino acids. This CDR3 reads CATSSPGTGTWEQYF. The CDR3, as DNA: TGTGCCACCAGCAGCCCTGGGACAGGGACGTGGGAGCAGTACTTC.

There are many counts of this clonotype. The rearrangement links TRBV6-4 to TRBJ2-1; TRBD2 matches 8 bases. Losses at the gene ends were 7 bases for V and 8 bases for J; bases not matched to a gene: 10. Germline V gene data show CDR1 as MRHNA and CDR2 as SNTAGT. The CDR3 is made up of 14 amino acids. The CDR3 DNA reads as TGTGCCAGCACCGGACTAGCCGTTAACGATGAGCAGTTCTTC. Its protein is CASTGLAVNDEQFF.

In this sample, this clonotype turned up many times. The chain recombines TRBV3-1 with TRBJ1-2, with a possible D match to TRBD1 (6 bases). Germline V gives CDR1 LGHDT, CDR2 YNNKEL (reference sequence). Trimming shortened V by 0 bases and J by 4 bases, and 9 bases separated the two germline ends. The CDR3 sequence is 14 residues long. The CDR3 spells CASSQEIQGYGYTF. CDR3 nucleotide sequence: TGTGCCAGCAGCCAAGAAATACAGGGCTATGGCTACACCTTC. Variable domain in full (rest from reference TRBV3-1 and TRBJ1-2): DTAVSQTPKYLVTQMGNDKSIKCEQNLGHDTMYWYKQDSKKFLKIMFSYNNKELIINETVPNRFSPKSPDKAHLNLHINSLELGDSAVYFCASSQEIQGYGYTFGSGTRLTVV.

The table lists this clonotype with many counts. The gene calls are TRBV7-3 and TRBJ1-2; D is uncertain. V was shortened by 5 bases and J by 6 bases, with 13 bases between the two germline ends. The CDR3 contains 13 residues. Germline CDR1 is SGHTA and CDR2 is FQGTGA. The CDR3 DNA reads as TGTGCCAGCAGCCGGGAGCGAGATGATGGCTACACCTTC. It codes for CASSRERDDGYTF.

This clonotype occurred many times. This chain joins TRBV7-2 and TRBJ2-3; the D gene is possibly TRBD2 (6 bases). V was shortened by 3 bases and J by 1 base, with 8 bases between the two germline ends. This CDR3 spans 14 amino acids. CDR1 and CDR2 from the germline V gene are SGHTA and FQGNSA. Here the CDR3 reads CASSFQRGTDTQYF. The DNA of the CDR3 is TGTGCCAGCAGCTTCCAGCGGGGCACAGATACGCAGTATTTT. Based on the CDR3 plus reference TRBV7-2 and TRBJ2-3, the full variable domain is GAGVSQSPSNKVTEKGKDVELRCDPISGHTALYWYRQSLGQGLEFLIYFQGNSAPDKSGLPSDRFSAERTGGSVSTLTIQRTQQEDSAVYLCASSFQRGTDTQYFGPGTRLTVL.

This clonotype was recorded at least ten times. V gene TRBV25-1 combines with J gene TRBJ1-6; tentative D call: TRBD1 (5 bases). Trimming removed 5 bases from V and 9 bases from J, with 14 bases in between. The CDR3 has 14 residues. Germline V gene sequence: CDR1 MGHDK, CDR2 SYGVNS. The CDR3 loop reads CASSRVGAGSPLHF. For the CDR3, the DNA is TGTGCCAGCAGTAGAGTAGGGGCTGGTTCACCCCTCCACTTT.

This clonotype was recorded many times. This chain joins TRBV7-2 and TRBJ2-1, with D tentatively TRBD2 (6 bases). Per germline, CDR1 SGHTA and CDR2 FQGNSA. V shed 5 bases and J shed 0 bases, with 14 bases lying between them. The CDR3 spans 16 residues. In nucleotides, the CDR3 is TGTGCCAGCAGCCGGGGGAGACCTAGCTCCTACAATGAGCAGTTCTTC. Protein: CASSRGRPSSYNEQFF.

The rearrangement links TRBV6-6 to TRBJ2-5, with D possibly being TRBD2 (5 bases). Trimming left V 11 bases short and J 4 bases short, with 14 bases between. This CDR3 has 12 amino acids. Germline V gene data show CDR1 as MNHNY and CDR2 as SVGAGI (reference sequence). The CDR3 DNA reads TGTGCCGGAGAGGGTAGGCGAGAGACCCAGTACTTC. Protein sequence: CAGEGRRETQYF.

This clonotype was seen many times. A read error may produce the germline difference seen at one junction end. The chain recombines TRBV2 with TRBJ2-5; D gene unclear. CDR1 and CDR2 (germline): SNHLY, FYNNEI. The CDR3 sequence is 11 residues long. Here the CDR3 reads CASSDRRPRPF. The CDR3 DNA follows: TGTGCCAGCAGTGATCGTCGGCCAAGACCCTTC.

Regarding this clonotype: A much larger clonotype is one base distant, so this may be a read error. The CDR3 DNA is TGCAGTGCTAAAAGAGCGGCCCAAAATGAGCAGTTCTTC. Translation: CSAKRAAQNEQFF. The chain combines TRBV20-1 with TRBJ2-1, with a weak D call TRBD2 (5 bases). This CDR3 spans 13 amino acids. The V end was cut by 4 bases, the J end by 7 bases, with 14 bases between. Per the germline V gene, CDR1 is DFQATT and CDR2 is SNEGSKA (reference sequence).

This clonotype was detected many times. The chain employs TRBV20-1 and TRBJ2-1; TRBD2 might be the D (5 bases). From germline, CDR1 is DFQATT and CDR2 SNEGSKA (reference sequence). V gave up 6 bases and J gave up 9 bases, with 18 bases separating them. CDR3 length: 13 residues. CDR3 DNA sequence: TGCAGTGCAACGGGATCTCTACGGGGTGAGCAGTTCTTC. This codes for CSATGSLRGEQFF.

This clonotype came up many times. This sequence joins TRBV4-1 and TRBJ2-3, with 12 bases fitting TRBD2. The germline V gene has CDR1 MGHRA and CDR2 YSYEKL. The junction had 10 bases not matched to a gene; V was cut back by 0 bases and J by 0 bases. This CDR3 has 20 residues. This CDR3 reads CASSQDFPSGRAQSTDTQYF. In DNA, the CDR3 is TGCGCCAGCAGCCAAGATTTTCCTAGCGGGAGGGCCCAGAGCACAGATACGCAGTATTTT.

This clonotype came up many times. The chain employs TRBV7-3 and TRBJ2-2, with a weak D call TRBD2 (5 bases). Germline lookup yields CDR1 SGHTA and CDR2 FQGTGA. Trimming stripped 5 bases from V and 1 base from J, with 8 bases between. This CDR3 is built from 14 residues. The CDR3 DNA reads TGTGCCAGCAGCGCCACTAGGAACACCGGGGAGCTGTTTTTT. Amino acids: CASSATRNTGELFF.

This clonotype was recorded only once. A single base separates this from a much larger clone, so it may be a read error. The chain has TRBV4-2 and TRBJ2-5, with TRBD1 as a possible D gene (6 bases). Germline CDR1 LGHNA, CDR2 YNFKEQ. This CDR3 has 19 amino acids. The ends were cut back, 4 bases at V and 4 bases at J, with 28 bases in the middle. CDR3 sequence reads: CASSRDTAGYRSRGETQYF. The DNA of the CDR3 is TGTGCCAGCAGCCGAGATACCGCTGGGTATCGAAGCAGGGGAGAGACCCAGTACTTC.

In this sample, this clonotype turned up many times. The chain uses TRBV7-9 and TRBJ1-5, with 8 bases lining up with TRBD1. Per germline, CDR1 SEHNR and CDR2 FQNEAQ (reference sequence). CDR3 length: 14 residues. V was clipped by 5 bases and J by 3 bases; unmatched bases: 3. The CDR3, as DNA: TGTGCCAGCAGCCAACAGGGGGTCAATCAGCCCCAGCATTTT. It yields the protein CASSQQGVNQPQHF.